The 32 T cell receptor beta chains in this list originate from one sample, sequenced in a study of T cell repertoires and HLA-DP antigens. Profiled with immunoSEQ multiplex PCR; TCRdb holds only in-frame clones, not every one. Here the sample spans about 480 clones, about two thirds being singletons. What the sample label signifies: CD137+ CD4 T cells sorted after culture with HeLa expressing allogeneic HLA-DP. Stimulation used HeLa cells expressing transduced HLA-DPA1/DPB1, HLA-DM, invariant chain and CD80. After approximately 16 days, CD4+ cells were restimulated approximately a day with the same allogeneic DPB1. Sequencing was done on a sample of alloreactive CD137+ CD4+ T cells from cultured PBMCs. Indicated subset: CD137+ CD4+ cells sorted after approximately 22 h restimulation with the allogeneic HLA-DP-expressing HeLa cells. The origin of the receptors is a man in his fifties or sixties in good health and CMV-seronegative.

The gene calls are TRBV7-9 and TRBJ1-4, with D uncertain. Germline lookup yields CDR1 SEHNR and CDR2 FQNEAQ (reference sequence). This CDR3 spans 13 amino acids. Trimming removed 5 bases at V and 4 bases at J, with 8 bases between. In DNA, the CDR3 is TGTGCCAGCAGCATAGATCGTAATGAAAAACTGTTTTTT. Translation: CASSIDRNEKLFF.

As for this clone: Distinct nucleotide sequences in the sample also encode this CDR3. The gene calls are TRBV28 and TRBJ1-5; a weak D match, TRBD1 (5 bases). This CDR3 comprises 17 residues. CDR1 and CDR2 (germline): MDHEN, SYDVKM. Trimming removed 3 bases from V and 2 bases from J, with 17 bases in between. CDR3 loop: CASSLFRGVGGNQPQHF. The CDR3 nucleotides are TGTGCCAGCAGTTTGTTTAGAGGGGTGGGCGGCAATCAGCCCCAGCATTTT.

The chain joins TRBV27 to TRBJ1-4, with D hard to call. Trimming stripped 6 bases from V and 8 bases from J, with 13 bases between. This CDR3 is 13 amino acids long. The germline CDR1 and CDR2 sequences are MNHEY and SMNVEV (reference sequence). CDR3 DNA: TGTGCCAGCAGGCGCGGACCAAAGGAAAAACTGTTTTTT. Its protein product is CASRRGPKEKLFF.

The chain recombines TRBV11-1 with TRBJ2-3; TRBD1 might be the D (6 bases). The CDR3 spans 15 residues. V dropped 5 bases and J dropped 2 bases, with 14 bases sitting between them. Germline loops: CDR1 SGHAT, CDR2 FQDESV (reference sequence). CDR3 DNA: TGTGCCAGCAGCCCCCGACAGGCCCCCACAGATACGCAGTATTTT. Its translation: CASSPRQAPTDTQYF. Variable domain in full (rest from reference TRBV11-1 and TRBJ2-3): EAEVAQSPRYKITEKSQAVAFWCDPISGHATLYWYRQILGQGPELLVQFQDESVVDDSQLPKDRFSAERLKGVDSTLKIQPAELGDSAMYLCASSPRQAPTDTQYFGPGTRLTVL.

By sample share, this clone is large. The rearrangement links TRBV6-5 to TRBJ1-6; weak D call: TRBD1 (5 bases). This CDR3 contains 14 residues. Germline values: CDR1 MNHEY, CDR2 SVGAGI. Trimming took 6 bases from V and 7 from J, leaving 13 bases between them. The CDR3 sequence is CASRGLGTNSPLHF. CDR3 bases: TGTGCCAGCAGGGGGCTTGGGACGAATTCACCCCTCCACTTT.

Only a few counts were recorded for this clone. The chain is built from TRBV7-5 and TRBJ2-1; whether TRBD2, the table's D call, matches the DNA was not checked. TRBV7-5 is labeled a pseudogene. The length of the CDR3 is 12 residues. The CDR3 spells CASTRDSNEQFF. The CDR3 DNA is TGTGCCAGCACCCGGGACTCCAATGAGCAGTTCTTC.

The chain joins TRBV30 to TRBJ1-3; a weak D match, TRBD1 (6 bases). Germline loops: CDR1 GTSNPN, CDR2 SVGIG (reference sequence). Trimming stripped 3 bases from V and 0 bases from J, with 15 bases between. The CDR3 is made up of 16 amino acids. CDR3 in DNA: TGTGCCTGGAGGGACGCAGGGGACCCCTCTGGAAACACCATATATTTT. Protein sequence: CAWRDAGDPSGNTIYF.

The CDR3 is CASSLQGAGNTIYF. The DNA for the CDR3 is TGCGCCAGCAGCCTACAGGGAGCTGGAAACACCATATATTTT. V usage is TRBV4-3 and J usage is TRBJ1-3, with D possibly matching TRBD1 (6 bases). Trimming stripped 4 bases from V and 2 bases from J, with 9 bases between. This CDR3 is 14 amino acids long. Germline values: CDR1 LGHNA, CDR2 YSLEER.

The V gene is TRBV7-2, the J gene TRBJ1-4; maybe TRBD1 (6 bases). There are 13 residues in the CDR3. Germline CDR1 and CDR2: SGHTA and FQGNSA. V lost 5 bases, J lost 12 bases, and 16 bases lay in between. The CDR3 DNA is TGTGCCAGCAGCAGGGGGGTCCGTGAGGAACTGTTTTTT. Translating it yields CASSRGVREELFF. Variable domain in full (rest from reference TRBV7-2 and TRBJ1-4): GAGVSQSPSNKVTEKGKDVELRCDPISGHTALYWYRQSLGQGLEFLIYFQGNSAPDKSGLPSDRFSAERTGGSVSTLTIQRTQQEDSAVYLCASSRGVREELFFGSGTQLSVL.

This rearrangement joins TRBV5-1 to TRBJ1-1; D uncertain. The CDR3 is made up of 15 amino acids. CDR1 and CDR2 (germline): SGHRS, YFSETQ. Trimming shortened V by 0 bases and J by 1 base, and 10 bases separated the two germline ends. CDR3 bases: TGCGCCAGCAGCTTGGATGCGGCAAGGAACACTGAAGCTTTCTTT. As protein: CASSLDAARNTEAFF.

This clone has a handful of counts. The CDR3 is CAWSVASGGTDTQYF. The CDR3 DNA reads TGTGCCTGGAGTGTCGCTAGCGGGGGAACAGATACGCAGTATTTT. The chain couples TRBV30 to TRBJ2-3, with 10 positions matching TRBD2. Germline assignment: CDR1 GTSNPN and CDR2 SVGIG (reference sequence). The CDR3 has 15 amino acids. V lost 0 bases to trimming and J lost 3 bases; unmatched junction nucleotides: 3.

This clone has more than one count but fewer than ten. The chain links TRBV7-2 to TRBJ2-5, with TRBD2 matching 13 bases. Germline-derived CDR1 and CDR2 are SGHTA and FQGNSA. CDR3 size: 16 residues. V lost 5 bases, J lost 5 bases, and 8 bases stayed unmatched. The CDR3 region is CASSPGLAGVVETQYF. The CDR3 coding sequence is TGTGCCAGCAGCCCCGGACTAGCGGGAGTCGTCGAGACCCAGTACTTC. The full variable domain, completed using reference TRBV7-2 and TRBJ2-5, is GAGVSQSPSNKVTEKGKDVELRCDPISGHTALYWYRQSLGQGLEFLIYFQGNSAPDKSGLPSDRFSAERTGGSVSTLTIQRTQQEDSAVYLCASSPGLAGVVETQYFGPGTRLLVL.

With respect to this clone: Its ends do not fully match the called genes, so a read error is possible. The V call is TRBV6-1, the J call TRBJ2-1; no firm D call. This CDR3 comprises 16 residues. The germline gives CDR1 MNHNS, CDR2 SASEGT. This CDR3 is CASSDPAPWVSDEQFF. DNA for the CDR3: TGCGCCAGCAGTGATCCAGCCCCCTGGGTTTCGGATGAGCAGTTCTTC.

The genes are TRBV7-6 and TRBJ1-2; weak D call: TRBD1 (5 bases). V gave up 5 bases and J gave up 4 bases, with 11 bases separating them. The CDR3 has 13 amino acids. Per germline, CDR1 SGHVS and CDR2 FNYEAQ. The CDR3 DNA reads TGTGCCAGCAGCCAGGGTGGAGGCTATGGCTACACCTTC. This translates into CASSQGGGYGYTF.

This clone occurred once. V usage is TRBV7-7 and J usage is TRBJ1-1; D is possibly TRBD1 (5 bases). Trimming cost V 8 bases and J 5 bases, with 9 bases left between them. CDR3 size: 11 residues. Germline V lookup: CDR1 SSHAT, CDR2 FNYEAQ (reference sequence). The CDR3 DNA reads as TGTGCCAGCGCTAGGGGAACTGAAGCTTTCTTT. Residues: CASARGTEAFF.

By share, this clone counts as hyperexpanded (1% or more). This chain links TRBV19 with TRBJ1-2, with a weak D call TRBD1 (6 bases). Per germline, CDR1 LNHDA and CDR2 SQIVND (reference sequence). This CDR3 spans 15 amino acids. Trimming shortened V by 5 bases and J by 3 bases, and 16 bases separated the two germline ends. Here the CDR3 reads CASSSLGQIYYGYTF. CDR3 in DNA: TGTGCCAGTAGTTCACTTGGACAGATCTACTATGGCTACACCTTC.

This rearrangement joins TRBV18 to TRBJ1-2, with a tentative D call TRBD1 (5 bases). The length of the CDR3 is 15 residues. V dropped 2 bases and J dropped 6 bases, with 16 bases sitting between them. CDR1 and CDR2 from the germline V gene are KGHSH and LQKENI. CDR3 nucleotides: TGTGCCAGCTCACCAGAAGCCGACAGACGCGATGGCTACACCTTC. Its protein product is CASSPEADRRDGYTF.

This rearrangement joins TRBV7-2 to TRBJ2-1; possible D gene TRBD2, 6 bases. The V end lost 7 bases, the J end lost 6 bases, and 10 bases lay between the germline ends. Germline values: CDR1 SGHTA, CDR2 FQGNSA. This CDR3 spans 12 amino acids. CDR3 amino acids: CASTRDSNEQFF. In DNA form, the CDR3 reads TGTGCCAGCACCCGGGACTCCAATGAGCAGTTCTTC.

This chain connects TRBV7-2 to TRBJ2-6; D not certain. The CDR3 has 15 residues. The germline gives CDR1 SGHTA, CDR2 FQGNSA. V lost 5 bases and J lost 0, with 8 bases in between. The CDR3 is CASSLQASGANVLTF. The CDR3 DNA reads as TGTGCCAGCAGCCTCCAGGCCTCTGGGGCCAACGTCCTGACTTTC.

A few counts support this clone. V usage is TRBV6-1 and J usage is TRBJ1-6, with a tentative D call TRBD1 (5 bases). Germline lookup yields CDR1 MNHNS and CDR2 SASEGT. The V gene lost 6 bases and the J gene lost 7 bases, with 13 bases spanning the gap. The CDR3 runs to 14 residues. The CDR3: CASRGLGTNSPLHF. CDR3 nucleotide sequence: TGTGCCAGCAGGGGGCTTGGGACGAATTCACCCCTCCACTTT.

This sequence joins TRBV21-1 and TRBJ1-2. TRBV21-1 is marked as a pseudogene. This CDR3 has 11 residues. The CDR3 DNA follows: TGTGCCAGCAGCAAAGGTGTTGGCTACACCTTC. Its protein is CASSKGVGYTF.

This chain joins TRBV4-3 and TRBJ1-2; TRBD1 might be the D (6 bases). Trimming removed 4 bases from V and 1 base from J, with 7 bases in between. Germline V lookup: CDR1 LGHNA, CDR2 YSLEER. This CDR3 is built from 13 residues. Written as DNA, the CDR3 is TGCGCCAGCAGCCCGGACAGTAACTATGGCTACACCTTC. It translates to CASSPDSNYGYTF.

V and J are TRBV2 and TRBJ2-5; D is ambiguous. The CDR3 length is 14 residues. Trimming took off 2 bases at V and 4 bases at J, with 11 bases between the two ends. Germline assignment: CDR1 SNHLY and CDR2 FYNNEI. As DNA, the CDR3 is TGTGCCAGCAGTGAAAGGGCAACGGGAGAGACCCAGTACTTC. Its protein product is CASSERATGETQYF. The full variable domain, rest sourced from reference TRBV2 and TRBJ2-5, is EPEVTQTPSHQVTQMGQEVILRCVPISNHLYFYWYRQILGQKVEFLVSFYNNEISEKSEIFDDQFSVERPDGSNFTLKIRSTKLEDSAMYFCASSERATGETQYFGPGTRLLVL.

The chain links TRBV7-2 to TRBJ2-5, with a tentative D call TRBD1 (5 bases). Per germline, CDR1 SGHTA and CDR2 FQGNSA. The CDR3 is made up of 16 amino acids. Trimming pared 4 bases from V and 4 bases from J, leaving 19 bases between. The CDR3 DNA sequence: TGTGCCAGCAGCTCTGGAAGGGGTCTCTCTATAGAGACCCAGTACTTC. Its translation: CASSSGRGLSIETQYF.

The table lists this clone with a few counts. The chain links TRBV6-5 to TRBJ2-7; D not resolved. Trimming removed 4 bases at V and 5 bases at J, with 18 bases between. The CDR3 is 15 residues long. The germline V gene has CDR1 MNHEY and CDR2 SVGAGI. The CDR3 reads CASSFGSRVADEQYV. The CDR3 DNA is TGTGCCAGCAGTTTTGGGTCTCGCGTCGCAGACGAGCAGTACGTC.

The DNA for the CDR3 is TGTGCCACAAAAGGACGTCTAAGCTCTGGAAACACCATATATTTT. It codes for CATKGRLSSGNTIYF. The chain combines TRBV6-5 with TRBJ1-3; D gene ambiguous. Germline V lookup: CDR1 MNHEY, CDR2 SVGAGI. Trimming stripped 10 bases from V and 0 bases from J, with 16 bases between. The length of the CDR3 is 15 residues.

This clone was seen once. The chain uses TRBV7-3 and TRBJ2-1, with no clear D. Germline V gene data show CDR1 as SGHTA and CDR2 as FQGTGA. CDR3 length: 18 residues. V dropped 2 bases and J dropped 0 bases, with 17 bases sitting between them. The CDR3 is CASSLLAAFIISYNEQFF. The DNA of the CDR3 is TGTGCCAGCAGCTTACTCGCGGCTTTCATAATCTCCTACAATGAGCAGTTCTTC.

The chain recombines TRBV11-2 with TRBJ1-1; possibly TRBD1 for D (5 bases). Trimming took 8 bases from V and 5 from J, leaving 9 bases between them. The CDR3 spans 11 residues. Germline assignment: CDR1 SGHAT and CDR2 FQNNGV. CDR3 nucleotide sequence: TGTGCCAGCGCTAGGGGAACTGAAGCTTTCTTT. It yields the protein CASARGTEAFF.

In its sample, this clone ranks as hyperexpanded. The chain's CDR3 is CASSPIGGYGIGNEQFF. DNA for the CDR3: TGTGCCAGCAGCCCAATCGGGGGGTACGGAATCGGGAATGAGCAGTTCTTC. V is TRBV7-8 and J is TRBJ2-1; 7 bases line up with TRBD2. V shed 5 bases and J 7 bases; nucleotides not matched to a gene: 17. Germline CDR1 reads SGHVS; CDR2 reads FQNEAQ. The CDR3 runs 17 residues.

The chain links TRBV7-2 to TRBJ2-1, with D tentatively TRBD1 (5 bases). Trimming left V 2 bases short and J 9 bases short, with 14 bases between. Germline V lookup: CDR1 SGHTA, CDR2 FQGNSA. This CDR3 has 14 amino acids. The CDR3 DNA sequence: TGTGCCAGCAGCTTATCACGGCCCCAGGGTGAGCAGTTCTTC. Translated: CASSLSRPQGEQFF. The variable domain in full, with the rest retrieved from reference TRBV7-2 and TRBJ2-1, is GAGVSQSPSNKVTEKGKDVELRCDPISGHTALYWYRQSLGQGLEFLIYFQGNSAPDKSGLPSDRFSAERTGGSVSTLTIQRTQQEDSAVYLCASSLSRPQGEQFFGPGTRLTVL.

This sequence joins TRBV27 and TRBJ2-4; D remains unclear. V was clipped by 7 bases and J by 0 bases, with 10 bases between them. The CDR3 contains 14 residues. Germline V lookup: CDR1 MNHEY, CDR2 SMNVEV (reference sequence). Written as DNA, the CDR3 is TGTGCCAGCACCTTCGACGCAGCCAAAAACATTCAGTACTTC. Translating it yields CASTFDAAKNIQYF.

The table lists this clone with a few counts. The rearrangement uses TRBV10-3 and TRBJ1-2; D possibly corresponds to TRBD1 (6 bases). The CDR3 covers 12 residues. Germline CDR1 and CDR2: ENHRY and SYGVKD. The V gene lost 6 bases and the J gene lost 7 bases, with 12 bases spanning the gap. The CDR3 sequence: CAISQGGGGYTF. CDR3 bases: TGTGCCATCAGCCAGGGAGGGGGTGGCTACACCTTC.